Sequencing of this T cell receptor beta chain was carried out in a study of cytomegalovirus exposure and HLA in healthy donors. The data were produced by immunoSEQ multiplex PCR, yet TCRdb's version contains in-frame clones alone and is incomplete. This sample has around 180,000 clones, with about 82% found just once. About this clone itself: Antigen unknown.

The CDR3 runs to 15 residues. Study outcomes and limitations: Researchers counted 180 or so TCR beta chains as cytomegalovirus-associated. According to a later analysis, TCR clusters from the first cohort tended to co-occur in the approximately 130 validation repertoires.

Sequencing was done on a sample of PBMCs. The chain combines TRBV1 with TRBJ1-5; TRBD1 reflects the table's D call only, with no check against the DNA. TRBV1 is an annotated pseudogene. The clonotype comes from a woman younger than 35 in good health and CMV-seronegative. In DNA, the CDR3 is TGCACGACCCCCGGCAGACAGGCAGGCAATCAGCCCCAGCATTTT. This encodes CTTPGRQAGNQPQHF.